Listed here is a single T cell receptor (beta chain). These data are taken from a study of control samples from healthy donors and cancer patients. Generated by immunoSEQ multiplex PCR, the TCRdb table keeps only in-frame clones and is missing some. The table has about 140,000 clones, 94% seen once; the top ten hold 10% to 15%. Germline V gene sequence: CDR1 KGHSH, CDR2 LQKENI. Trimming left V 3 bases short and J 1 base short, with 6 bases between. The CDR3 contains 13 residues. The TCR originated in a man aged 40-49 years in good health. The sample consisted of blood. This chain joins TRBV18 and TRBJ2-5, with D perhaps matching TRBD1 (6 bases). The CDR3 is CASSPDSQETQYF. CDR3 DNA: TGTGCCAGCTCACCGGACAGCCAAGAGACCCAGTACTTC.